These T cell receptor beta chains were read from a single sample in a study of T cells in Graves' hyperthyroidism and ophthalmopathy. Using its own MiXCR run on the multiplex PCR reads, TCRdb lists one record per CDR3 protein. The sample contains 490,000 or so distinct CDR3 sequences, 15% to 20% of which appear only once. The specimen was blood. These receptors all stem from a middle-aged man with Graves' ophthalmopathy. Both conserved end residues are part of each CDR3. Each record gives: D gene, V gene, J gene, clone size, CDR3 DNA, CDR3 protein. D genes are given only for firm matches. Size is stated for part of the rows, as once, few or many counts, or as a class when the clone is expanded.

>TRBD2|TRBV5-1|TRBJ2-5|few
TGCGCCAGCAGACTAGCGGGACAGACCCAAGAGACCCAGTACTTC
CASRLAGQTQETQYF
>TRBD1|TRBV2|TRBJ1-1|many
TGTGCCACCACCGGACAGGGCGGACGGTCCACTGAAGCTTTCTTT
CATTGQGGRSTEAFF
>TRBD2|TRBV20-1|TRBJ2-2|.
TGCAGTGCTACCCAGCTAGCGGGGGGGCGCGGGGAGCTGTTTTTT
CSATQLAGGRGELFF
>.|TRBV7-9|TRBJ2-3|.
TGTGCCAGCAGCCCCAGCCCGGTAGCAGATACGCAGTATTTT
CASSPSPVADTQYF
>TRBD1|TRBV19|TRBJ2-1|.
TGTGCCAGTAGTACCCTACAGGGACAGATATACAATGAGCAGTTCTTC
CASSTLQGQIYNEQFF
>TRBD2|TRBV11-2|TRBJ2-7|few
TGTGCCAGCTCGGGGGGTAGCGGAGTCTCCTACGAGCAGTACTTC
CASSGGSGVSYEQYF
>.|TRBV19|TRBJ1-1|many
TGTGCCAGTAGTATCGTGGGTGGCACTGAAGCTTTCTTT
CASSIVGGTEAFF
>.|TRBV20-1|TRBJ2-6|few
TGCAGTGCTAGACCACTCCGGGCCCTCTCTGGGGCCAACGTCCTGACTTTC
CSARPLRALSGANVLTF
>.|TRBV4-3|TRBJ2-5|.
TGCGCCAGCAGCCAAGGAACGGGGCGGGATCAAGAGACCCAGTACTTC
CASSQGTGRDQETQYF
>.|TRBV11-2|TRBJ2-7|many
TGTGCCAGCAGCTGGGGAGGTAGCGGAAGAGAGGGGCAGTACTTC
CASSWGGSGREGQYF
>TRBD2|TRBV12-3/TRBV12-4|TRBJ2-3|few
TGTGCCAGCAGGCCCCCTTGGACTAGCGGGGGAGATACGCAGTATTTT
CASRPPWTSGGDTQYF
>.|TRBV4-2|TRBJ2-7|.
TGTGCCAGCAGCCCTTGGCGCGAAAGCGAGCAGTACTTC
CASSPWRESEQYF
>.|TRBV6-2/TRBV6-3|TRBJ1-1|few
TGTGCCAGCAGCGTACCGGGGACTGAAGCTTTCTTT
CASSVPGTEAFF
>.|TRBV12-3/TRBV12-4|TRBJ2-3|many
TGTGCCAGCAGTAGGACGGCTAGCACAGATACGCAGTATTTT
CASSRTASTDTQYF
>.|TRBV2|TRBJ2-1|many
TGTGCCAGCAGAGCCGGGACCCTTAATTACAATGAGCAGTTCTTC
CASRAGTLNYNEQFF
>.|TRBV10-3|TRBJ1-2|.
TGTGCCATCAGGCCGGTAGACTATGGCTACGCCTTC
CAIRPVDYGYAF
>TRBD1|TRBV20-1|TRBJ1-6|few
TGCAGTGCTACAGACCGGGACAGGAGTATTTTCGGGTCACCCCTCCACTTT
CSATDRDRSIFGSPLHF